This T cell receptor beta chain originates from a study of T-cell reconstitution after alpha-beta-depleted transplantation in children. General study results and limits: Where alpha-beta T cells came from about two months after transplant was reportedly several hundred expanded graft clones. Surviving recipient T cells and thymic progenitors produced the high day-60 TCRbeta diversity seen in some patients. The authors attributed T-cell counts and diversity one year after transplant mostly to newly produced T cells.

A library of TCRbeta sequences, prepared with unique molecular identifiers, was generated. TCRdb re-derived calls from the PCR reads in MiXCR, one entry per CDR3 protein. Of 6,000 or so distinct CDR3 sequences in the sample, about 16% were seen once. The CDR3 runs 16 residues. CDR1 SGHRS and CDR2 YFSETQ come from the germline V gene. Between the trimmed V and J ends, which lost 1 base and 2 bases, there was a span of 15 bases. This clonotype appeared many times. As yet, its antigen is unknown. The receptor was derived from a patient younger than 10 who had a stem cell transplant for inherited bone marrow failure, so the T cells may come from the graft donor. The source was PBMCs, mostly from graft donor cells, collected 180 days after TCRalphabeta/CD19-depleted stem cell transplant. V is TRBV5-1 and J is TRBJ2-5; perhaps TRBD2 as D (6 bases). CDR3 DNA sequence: TGCGCCAGCAGCTTGCTACCCAAGGGAGGACAAGAGACCCAGTACTTC. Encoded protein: CASSLLPKGGQETQYF.